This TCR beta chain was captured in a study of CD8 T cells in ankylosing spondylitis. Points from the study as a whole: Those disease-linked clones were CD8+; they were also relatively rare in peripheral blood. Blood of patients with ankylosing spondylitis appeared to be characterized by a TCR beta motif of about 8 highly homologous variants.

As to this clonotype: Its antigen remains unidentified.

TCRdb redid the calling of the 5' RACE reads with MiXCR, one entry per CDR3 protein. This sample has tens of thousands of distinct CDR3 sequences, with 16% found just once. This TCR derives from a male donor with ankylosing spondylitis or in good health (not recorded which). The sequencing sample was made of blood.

For the CDR3, the DNA is TGCGCCAGCAGCTTGATTCCGGGGCCATGGGCTTTCTTT. The encoded protein is CASSLIPGPWAFF. This sequence joins TRBV5-1 and TRBJ1-1; D may be TRBD1 (5 bases). The length of the CDR3 is 13 residues. Germline V gives CDR1 SGHRS, CDR2 YFSETQ. V shed 1 base and J shed 11 bases, with 15 bases lying between them.